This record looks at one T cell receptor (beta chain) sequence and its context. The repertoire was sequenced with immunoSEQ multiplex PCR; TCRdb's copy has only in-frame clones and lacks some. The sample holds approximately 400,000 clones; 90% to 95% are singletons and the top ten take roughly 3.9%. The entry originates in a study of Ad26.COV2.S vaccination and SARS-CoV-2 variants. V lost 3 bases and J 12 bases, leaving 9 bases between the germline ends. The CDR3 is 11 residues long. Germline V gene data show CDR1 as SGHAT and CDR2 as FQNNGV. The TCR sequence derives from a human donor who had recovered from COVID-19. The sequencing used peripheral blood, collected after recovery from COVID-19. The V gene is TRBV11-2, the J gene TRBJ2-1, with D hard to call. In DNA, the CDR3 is TGTGCCAGCAGCTTTCTCGAGAGGCAGTTCTTC. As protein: CASSFLERQFF.